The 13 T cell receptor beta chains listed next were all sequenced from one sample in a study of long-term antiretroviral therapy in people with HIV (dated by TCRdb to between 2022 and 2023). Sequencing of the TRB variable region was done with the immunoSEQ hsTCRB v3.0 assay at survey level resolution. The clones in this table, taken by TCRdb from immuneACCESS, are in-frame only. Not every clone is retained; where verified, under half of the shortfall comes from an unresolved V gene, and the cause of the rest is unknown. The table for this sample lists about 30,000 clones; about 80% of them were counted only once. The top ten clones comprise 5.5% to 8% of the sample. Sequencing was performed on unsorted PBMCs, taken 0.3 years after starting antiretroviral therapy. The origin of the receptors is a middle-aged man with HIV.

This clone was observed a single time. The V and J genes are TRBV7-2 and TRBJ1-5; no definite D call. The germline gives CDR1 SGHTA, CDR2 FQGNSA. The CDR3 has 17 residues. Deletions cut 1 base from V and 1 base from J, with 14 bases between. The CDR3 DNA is TGTGCCAGCAGCTTAGATCGCCCCGTGGCAAGCAATCAGCCCCAGCATTTT. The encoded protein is CASSLDRPVASNQPQHF.

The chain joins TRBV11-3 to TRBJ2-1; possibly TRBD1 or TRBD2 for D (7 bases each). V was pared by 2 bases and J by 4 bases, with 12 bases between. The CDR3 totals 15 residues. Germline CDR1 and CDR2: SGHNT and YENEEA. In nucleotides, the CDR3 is TGTGCCAGCAGCTTAAGGCAGGGGGGGTACAATGAGCAGTTCTTC. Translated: CASSLRQGGYNEQFF.

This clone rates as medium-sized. The DNA of the CDR3 is TGTGCCAGCAGCTTATATGAGTATGGCTACACCTTC. Protein sequence: CASSLYEYGYTF. This chain connects TRBV7-9 to TRBJ1-2; unclear D gene. Germline V CDR1 and CDR2: SEHNR, FQNEAQ (reference sequence). The CDR3 contains 12 residues. The V end lost 2 bases, the J end lost 5 bases, and 6 bases lay between the germline ends.

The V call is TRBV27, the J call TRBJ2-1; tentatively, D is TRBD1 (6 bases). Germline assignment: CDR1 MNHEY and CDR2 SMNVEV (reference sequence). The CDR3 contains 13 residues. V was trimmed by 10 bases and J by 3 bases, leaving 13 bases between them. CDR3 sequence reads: CATGDIIYNEQFF. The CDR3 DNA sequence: TGTGCCACCGGGGACATAATCTACAATGAGCAGTTCTTC.

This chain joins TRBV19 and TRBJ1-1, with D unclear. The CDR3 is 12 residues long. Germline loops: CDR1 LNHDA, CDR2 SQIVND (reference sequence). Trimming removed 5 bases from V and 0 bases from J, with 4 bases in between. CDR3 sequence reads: CASSFMNTEAFF. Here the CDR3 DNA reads TGTGCCAGTAGTTTCATGAACACTGAAGCTTTCTTT. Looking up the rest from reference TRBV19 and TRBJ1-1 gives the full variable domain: DGGITQSPKYLFRKEGQNVTLSCEQNLNHDAMYWYRQDPGQGLRLIYYSQIVNDFQKGDIAEGYSVSREKKESFPLTVTSAQKNPTAFYLCASSFMNTEAFFGQGTRLTVV.

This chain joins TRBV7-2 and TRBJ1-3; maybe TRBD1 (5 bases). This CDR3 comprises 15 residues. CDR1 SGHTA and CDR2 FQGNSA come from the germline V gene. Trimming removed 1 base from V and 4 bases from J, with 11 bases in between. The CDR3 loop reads CASSLVGGEGNTIYF. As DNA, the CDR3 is TGTGCCAGCAGCTTAGTCGGGGGAGAGGGAAACACCATATATTTT.

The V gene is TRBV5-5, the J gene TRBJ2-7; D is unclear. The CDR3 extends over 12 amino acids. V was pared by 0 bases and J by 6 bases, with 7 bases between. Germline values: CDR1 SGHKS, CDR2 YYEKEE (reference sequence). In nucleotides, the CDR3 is TGTGCCAGCAGCTTGGTAGCACGCGAGCAGTACTTC. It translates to CASSLVAREQYF.

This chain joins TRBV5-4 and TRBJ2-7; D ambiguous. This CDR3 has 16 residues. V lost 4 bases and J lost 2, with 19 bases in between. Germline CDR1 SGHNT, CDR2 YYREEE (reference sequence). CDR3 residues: CASSRGDPRLAYEQYF. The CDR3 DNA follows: TGTGCCAGCAGCCGCGGAGATCCGCGACTTGCCTACGAGCAGTACTTC.

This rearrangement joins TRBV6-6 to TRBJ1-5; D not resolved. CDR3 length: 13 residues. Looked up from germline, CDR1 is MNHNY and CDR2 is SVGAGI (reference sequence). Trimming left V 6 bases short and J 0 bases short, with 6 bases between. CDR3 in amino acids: CASRWGSNQPQHF. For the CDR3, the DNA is TGTGCCAGCAGATGGGGTAGCAATCAGCCCCAGCATTTT.

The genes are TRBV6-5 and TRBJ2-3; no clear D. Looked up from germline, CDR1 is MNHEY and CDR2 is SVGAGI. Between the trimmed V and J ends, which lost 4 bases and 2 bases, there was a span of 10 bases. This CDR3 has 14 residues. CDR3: CASSFYDNTDTQYF. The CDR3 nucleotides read TGTGCCAGCAGTTTCTACGATAACACAGATACGCAGTATTTT.

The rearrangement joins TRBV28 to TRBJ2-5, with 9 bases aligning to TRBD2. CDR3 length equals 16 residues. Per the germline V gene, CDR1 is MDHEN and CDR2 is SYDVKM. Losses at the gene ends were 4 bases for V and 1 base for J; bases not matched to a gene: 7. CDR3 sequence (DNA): TGTGCCAGCAGTTCAAGGGCTAGCGGGATCCAAGAGACCCAGTACTTC. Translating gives CASSSRASGIQETQYF.

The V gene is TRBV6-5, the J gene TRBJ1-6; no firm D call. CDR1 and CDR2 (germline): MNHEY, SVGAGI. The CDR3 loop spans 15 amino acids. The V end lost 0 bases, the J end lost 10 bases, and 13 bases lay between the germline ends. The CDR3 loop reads CASSYSSGLGSPLHF. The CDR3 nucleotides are TGTGCCAGCAGTTACTCATCAGGTTTAGGGTCACCCCTCCACTTT.

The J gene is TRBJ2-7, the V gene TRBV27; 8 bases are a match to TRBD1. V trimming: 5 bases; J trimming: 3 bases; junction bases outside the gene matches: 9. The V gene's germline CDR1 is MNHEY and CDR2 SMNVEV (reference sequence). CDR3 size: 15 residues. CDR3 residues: CASSPLGQGRYEQYF. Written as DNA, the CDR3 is TGTGCCAGCAGTCCCCTCGGACAGGGCCGCTACGAGCAGTACTTC.